This TCR beta chain was sequenced for a study of control samples from healthy donors and cancer patients. The V gene lost 5 bases and the J gene lost 4 bases, with 7 bases spanning the gap. The length of the CDR3 is 12 residues. Some clones are missing from TCRdb's copy, which holds only in-frame ones; the method was immunoSEQ multiplex PCR. This table has over 85,000 clones, 70% to 90% appearing once. This clone has more than one count but fewer than ten. The rearrangement joins TRBV12-3 or TRBV12-4 to TRBJ2-3; D perhaps matches TRBD1 (6 bases). The specimen sequenced was PBMCs. The sequence was obtained from a woman aged 60-75 years with lung cancer. This chain's CDR3 is CASSGGPDTQYF. CDR3 DNA sequence: TGTGCCAGCAGTGGGGGCCCAGATACGCAGTATTTT.